Below, one TCR beta chain is given with its context. Germline CDR1 is SGHKS and CDR2 is YYEKEE (reference sequence). The CDR3 is 14 amino acids. V lost 0 bases and J 4 bases, leaving 9 bases between the germline ends. The entry originates in a study of T cell changes during pregnancy in multiple sclerosis. The assay was immunoSEQ multiplex PCR, and TCRdb's table has in-frame clones only and misses some. The sample has about 60,000 clones, under 95% seen once. Sequencing was performed on CD8+ T cells from peripheral blood mononuclear cells, taken in the second trimester of pregnancy. The clonotype comes from a female donor with multiple sclerosis, enrolled in a pregnancy study. The V call is TRBV5-5, the J call TRBJ2-3; D is possibly TRBD2 (6 bases). CDR3: CASSLGLDADTQYF. The CDR3 bases are TGTGCCAGCAGCTTGGGACTAGATGCAGATACGCAGTATTTT.